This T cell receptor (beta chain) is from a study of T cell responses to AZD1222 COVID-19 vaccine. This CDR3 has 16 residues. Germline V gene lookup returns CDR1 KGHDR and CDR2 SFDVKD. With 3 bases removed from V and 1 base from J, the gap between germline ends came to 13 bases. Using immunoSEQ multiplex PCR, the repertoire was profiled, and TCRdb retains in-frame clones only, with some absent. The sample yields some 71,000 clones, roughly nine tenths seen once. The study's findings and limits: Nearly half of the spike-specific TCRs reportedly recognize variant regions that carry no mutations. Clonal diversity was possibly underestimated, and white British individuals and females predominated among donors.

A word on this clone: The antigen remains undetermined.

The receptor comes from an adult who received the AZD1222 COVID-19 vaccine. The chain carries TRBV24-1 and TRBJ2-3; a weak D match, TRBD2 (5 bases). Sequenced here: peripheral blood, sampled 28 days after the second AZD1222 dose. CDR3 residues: CATSDPPRTGTDTQYF. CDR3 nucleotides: TGTGCCACCAGTGATCCCCCTCGGACTGGCACAGATACGCAGTATTTT.